These 2 T cell receptor beta chains were all obtained from the same sample, sequenced in a study of T cells in Graves' hyperthyroidism and ophthalmopathy. Amplified TCR beta CDR3 regions came from RNA transcripts. The HTBI primer set was used in a first-round RT-PCR of the TCR CDR3. TCRdb passed the multiplex PCR reads through MiXCR, listing each CDR3 protein once. The sample records 550,000 to 850,000 distinct CDR3 sequences, around 19% being singletons. Sequencing used blood. The receptors come from a woman aged 45 to 65 with Graves' hyperthyroidism that later progressed to Graves' ophthalmopathy.

The chain couples TRBV19 to TRBJ1-1; 12 bases are shared with TRBD1. V lost 1 base, J lost 6 bases, and 9 bases stayed unmatched. Germline V gene sequence: CDR1 LNHDA, CDR2 SQIVND (reference sequence). The CDR3 totals 17 residues. The CDR3 reads CASSIAGTGGFHAEAFF. In DNA, the CDR3 is TGTGCCAGTAGTATAGCTGGGACAGGGGGCTTCCACGCTGAAGCTTTCTTT.

This clonotype was seen a few times. The chain uses TRBV27 and TRBJ2-1; D uncertain. This CDR3 is built from 16 residues. The germline V gene has CDR1 MNHEY and CDR2 SMNVEV (reference sequence). Trimming stripped 5 bases from V and 0 bases from J, with 14 bases between. CDR3 bases: TGTGCCAGCAGTCAACCACATATCAGCTCCTACAATGAGCAGTTCTTC. This translates into CASSQPHISSYNEQFF.